A selection of T cell receptor beta chains follows, all from one sample in a study of cytomegalovirus exposure and HLA in healthy donors. Method: immunoSEQ multiplex PCR; TCRdb's copy keeps in-frame clones and lacks some. The sample carries 250,000 to 350,000 clones, roughly 89% recorded once. The sample consisted of PBMCs. The source is a woman aged 18-35 years in good health and CMV-seronegative. Both conserved end residues are part of each CDR3. The order of the fields is CDR3 length, clone size, V gene, D gene, J gene, CDR3 protein, CDR3 DNA. The D gene is left open where the match is weak. Clone sizes are given selectively: once, few, many, or a class where the clone is expanded.

>10|.|TRBV2|.|TRBJ2-1
CASSLLEQFF
TGTGCCAGCAGTCTTCTCGAGCAGTTCTTC
>15|.|TRBV9|TRBD2|TRBJ2-7
CASSVGASGHYEQYF
TGTGCCAGCAGCGTAGGTGCTAGCGGGCACTACGAGCAGTACTTC
>17|.|TRBV27|TRBD2|TRBJ2-5
CASSPRTSGRVGETQYF
TGTGCCAGCAGTCCACGGACTAGCGGGAGGGTGGGGGAGACCCAGTACTTC
>17|.|TRBV7-2|.|TRBJ1-1
CASSPILGGAVITEAFF
TGTGCCAGCAGCCCGATCCTGGGAGGGGCAGTGATAACTGAAGCTTTCTTT
>15|.|TRBV28|.|TRBJ2-5
CASSAPLGGLETQYF
TGTGCCAGCAGTGCCCCGCTTGGGGGCCTAGAGACCCAGTACTTC
>16|.|TRBV5-1|.|TRBJ1-2
CASSLQGREINYGYTF
TGCGCCAGCAGCTTGCAAGGACGGGAGATTAACTATGGCTACACCTTC
>16|.|TRBV5-4|TRBD2|TRBJ2-2
CASSWASGLNTGELFF
TGTGCCAGCAGCTGGGCTAGCGGATTGAACACCGGGGAGCTGTTTTTT
>14|.|TRBV13|.|TRBJ2-7
CASSNGGTSYEQYF
TGTGCCAGCAGCAACGGAGGGACCTCCTACGAGCAGTACTTC
>17|.|TRBV7-2|TRBD2|TRBJ2-7
CASSLLASGRVTYEQYF
TGTGCCAGCAGCTTATTGGCTAGCGGGAGGGTGACCTACGAGCAGTACTTC
>18|few|TRBV5-6|.|TRBJ2-6
CASSLDGGMRSGANVLTF
TGTGCCAGCAGCTTGGACGGGGGAATGCGATCTGGGGCCAACGTCCTGACTTTC
>14|few|TRBV5-8|.|TRBJ1-3
CASSFAGSGNTIYF
TGTGCCAGCAGCTTTGCAGGCTCTGGAAACACCATATATTTT
>17|.|TRBV19|.|TRBJ2-5
CASSKTQSGTGRETQYF
TGTGCCAGTAGTAAAACCCAGTCGGGCACGGGGAGAGAGACCCAGTACTTC
>14|.|TRBV6-4|TRBD1|TRBJ1-2
CASSLDRGDRGYTF
TGTGCCAGCAGTCTAGACAGGGGGGATAGAGGCTACACCTTC
>15|once|TRBV11-3|TRBD2|TRBJ2-1
CASSLGLATYNEQFF
TGTGCCAGCAGCCTTGGACTAGCCACTTACAATGAGCAGTTCTTC